The entry below gives a single T cell receptor (beta chain) sequence along with its context. This entry belongs to a study of control samples from healthy donors and cancer patients. CDR3 length equals 14 residues. The V and J ends lost 5 bases and 7 bases respectively, with 15 bases between them. CDR1 and CDR2 (germline): MDHEN, SYDVKM. Repertoires were generated with immunoSEQ multiplex PCR, while TCRdb's copy carries only in-frame clones and drops some. The sample shows around 200,000 clones, roughly 93% of them seen only once. The rearrangement uses TRBV28 and TRBJ1-5; possible D gene TRBD1, 5 bases. Sequencing was performed on blood. The receptor's source is a man in his late teens or twenties in good health. The DNA for the CDR3 is TGTGCCAGCAGTGTACAGGCCCTGAGCCAGCCCCAGCATTTT. Protein product: CASSVQALSQPQHF.